This T cell receptor beta chain was obtained from a study of cytomegalovirus exposure and HLA in healthy donors. Both 60 Vbeta primers and 13 Jbeta primers went into the PCR. Generated by immunoSEQ multiplex PCR, the TCRdb table keeps only in-frame clones and is missing some. The sample has around 110,000 clones; about 64% are singletons. In this sample, this clone turned up many times. What it binds is not known. General observations from the study: According to the study, 180 or so TCR beta chains were cytomegalovirus-associated.

The receptor's source is a female donor in good health and CMV-seronegative. The sample consisted of PBMCs.

Written as DNA, the CDR3 is TGTGCCTGGGGTGCTGGACAGGGGGCTGTAAGCTATGGCTACACCTTC. This encodes CAWGAGQGAVSYGYTF. The chain carries TRBV30 and TRBJ1-2; 11 bases align to TRBD1. Losses at the gene ends were 5 bases for V and 4 bases for J; bases not matched to a gene: 12. Germline values: CDR1 GTSNPN, CDR2 SVGIG (reference sequence). CDR3 length equals 16 residues.